The rows below give T cell receptor beta chains drawn from one sample of a study of T cells expressing NK-cell markers. Using the 5' RACE reads, TCRdb records one entry per CDR3 protein without DNA. The sample totals fewer than 400,000 distinct CDR3 sequences. The sample taken for sequencing was blood T cells: a sorted CD56 or NKG2C T cell subset, CD4+ or CD8+ T cells, or bulk PBMC T cells (not recorded which). These receptors originate from a man aged 18 to 69 in good health. Each CDR3 is given with its conserved first and last residue.

TRBJ2-1 | TRBV19 | CASKTSAARREQFF
TRBJ1-4 | TRBV14 | CASSQGTPGPFEKLFF
TRBJ2-7 | TRBV6-5 | CASSHSLGRYLPYEQYF
TRBJ1-2 | TRBV3-1 | CASSHGGGYTF
TRBJ2-7 | TRBV5-5 | CASSLGPGPATYEQYF
TRBJ2-2 | TRBV6-5 | CASSGTGANTGELFF
TRBJ1-2 | TRBV11-2 | CASSRDRTIYGYTF
TRBJ2-7 | TRBV29-1 | CSVSKGAYYEQYF
TRBJ1-1 | TRBV5-5 | CASKLSPQGRTEAFF
TRBJ2-7 | TRBV12-3/TRBV12-4 | CASRRSGWAYEQYF
TRBJ1-6 | TRBV7-2 | CASSLTGVLSPLHF
TRBJ1-1 | TRBV11-2 | CASSSVDRGAFF
TRBJ2-2 | TRBV7-8 | CASSPQWGGSGELFF
TRBJ2-5 | TRBV6-2/TRBV6-3 | CASTLDGARTQYF
TRBJ1-6 | TRBV12-3/TRBV12-4 | CASRQELGGSPLHF
TRBJ2-7 | TRBV20-1 | CSAGTPSSYEQYF
TRBJ1-4 | TRBV12-3/TRBV12-4 | CASSLVRTATNEKLFF
TRBJ2-7 | TRBV6-5 | CASSFDATQTEFYEQYF
TRBJ1-2 | TRBV6-1 | CASSRWTNYGYTF
TRBJ2-7 | TRBV6-5 | CASSYTGGASYEQYF
TRBJ1-2 | TRBV11-2 | CASSSVGQINYGYTF
TRBJ2-3 | TRBV20-1 | CSAPRPKSPTDTQYF
TRBJ2-7 | TRBV6-1 | CASNRMTETGEQYF
TRBJ2-3 | TRBV5-1 | CASRRGLAGNTDTQYF
TRBJ2-1 | TRBV29-1 | CSVPKDFYNEQFF
TRBJ1-2 | TRBV5-1 | CASSLSAERRNYGYTF
TRBJ2-1 | TRBV4-2 | CASSQGGNSEAEQFF
TRBJ1-1 | TRBV15 | CATSRRRGVNTEAFF
TRBJ2-2 | TRBV7-3 | CASSLFNRANTGELFF
TRBJ2-1 | TRBV6-5 | CASSYPGPYNEQFF
TRBJ2-1 | TRBV16 | CASSQLGTSSYNEQFF
TRBJ2-2 | TRBV12-3/TRBV12-4 | CASSFGRGATGELFF
TRBJ2-7 | TRBV11-2 | CASSPGQGERYEQYF
TRBJ1-6 | TRBV21-1 | CASRPKGMDSPLHF
TRBJ2-5 | TRBV12-3/TRBV12-4 | CASSTSGGAAQYF
TRBJ2-7 | TRBV27 | CASSRKTDSYEQYF
TRBJ2-1 | TRBV6-2/TRBV6-3 | CASRIGNEQFF
TRBJ2-4 | TRBV4-2 | CASSQEGSQGGNIQYF
TRBJ1-1 | TRBV6-2/TRBV6-3 | CASSRTGEGFSEAFF
TRBJ2-1 | TRBV6-1 | CASSRREGQNNEQFF
TRBJ1-2 | TRBV5-1 | CASSPGPLGSYGYTF
TRBJ2-6 | TRBV27 | CASSLTQISGANVLTF
TRBJ1-6 | TRBV12-3/TRBV12-4 | CASSLGGSRGPLHF
TRBJ2-6 | TRBV3-1 | CASSLLAGFSGANVLTF
TRBJ2-2 | TRBV9 | CASSVASGGPANTGELFF